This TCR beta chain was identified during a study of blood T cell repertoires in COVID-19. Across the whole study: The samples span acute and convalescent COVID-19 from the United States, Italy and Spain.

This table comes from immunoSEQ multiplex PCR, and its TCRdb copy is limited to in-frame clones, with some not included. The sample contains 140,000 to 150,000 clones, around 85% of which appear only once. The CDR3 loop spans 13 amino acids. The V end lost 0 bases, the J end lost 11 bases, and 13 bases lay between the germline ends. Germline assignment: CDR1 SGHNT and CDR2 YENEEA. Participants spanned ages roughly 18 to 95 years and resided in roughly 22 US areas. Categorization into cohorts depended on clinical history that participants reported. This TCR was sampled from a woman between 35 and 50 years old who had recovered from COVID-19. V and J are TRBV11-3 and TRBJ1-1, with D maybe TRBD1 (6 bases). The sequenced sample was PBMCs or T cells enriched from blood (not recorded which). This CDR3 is CASSLDRGDVAFF. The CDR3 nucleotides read TGTGCCAGCAGCTTAGACAGGGGCGATGTCGCTTTCTTT.